This TCR beta chain stems from a study of identical twins. Study results and caveats: Excess sharing between twins was weaker in beta out-of-frame sequences. Out-of-frame TCR alpha sharing observed in monozygotic twins exceeded model estimates.

V was trimmed by 8 bases and J by 1 base, leaving 14 bases between them. The CDR3 covers 14 residues. The germline CDR1 and CDR2 sequences are MNHNS and SASEGT. As regards this clonotype: Its antigen is still unknown.

TCRdb recomputed calls from the 5' RACE reads with MiXCR, one row per CDR3 protein. Among 400,000 to 650,000 distinct CDR3 sequences listed, roughly a fifth were seen once. The sample was also linked to a second study, of T cells expressing NK-cell markers. From that report: Repertoire data for TCR beta were derived from sorted T cells (CD3+CD56+NKG2C+, CD3+CD56+NKG2C- and CD3+CD56-NKG2C+). Each of six donors carried dominant NKG2C+ clonotypes accounting for roughly 1.0-7.5% of CD8+ T cells.

The sequenced sample consisted of CD4+ T cells sorted from blood. This chain links TRBV6-1 with TRBJ2-5, with unresolved D. The origin of this receptor is a woman between 18 and 29 years old in good health. The CDR3 reads CASDTNPRQETQYF. Written as DNA, the CDR3 is TGTGCCAGCGACACAAACCCCCGCCAAGAGACCCAGTACTTC.